These 27 T cell receptor beta chains were sequenced from one sample in a study of beta chain features in type 1 diabetes. Reverse transcribing all isolated RNA meant expressed TCRB transcripts were sequenced. TCRdb's copy holds only in-frame clones and misses some; the assay was immunoSEQ multiplex PCR. The profile shows hundreds of thousands of clones, about 32% of them singletons. Sequencing used naive CD4+ T cells from blood. These receptors originate from a man between 18 and 29 years old in good health.

This clone occurred a few times. The CDR3: CAWTRRGAGGYEQYF. The CDR3 region has the DNA TGTGCCTGGACCCGACGCGGGGCAGGGGGTTACGAGCAGTACTTC. The chain employs TRBV30 and TRBJ2-7, with D possibly matching TRBD1 (7 bases). The V and J ends lost 4 bases and 4 bases respectively, with 20 bases between them. The CDR3 has 15 amino acids. Germline-derived CDR1 and CDR2 are GTSNPN and SVGIG (reference sequence).

In this sample, this clone turned up once. The rearrangement uses TRBV28 and TRBJ1-1; D not resolved. V was cut by 4 bases and J by 3 bases, with 15 bases left in between. Germline CDR1 and CDR2: MDHEN and SYDVKM. This CDR3 has 15 amino acids. The CDR3 reads CASSSLGSPHTEAFF. In nucleotides, the CDR3 is TGTGCCAGCAGTTCGCTCGGGTCCCCTCACACTGAAGCTTTCTTT.

The chain combines TRBV30 with TRBJ2-7; D might be TRBD1 (6 bases). The germline gives CDR1 GTSNPN, CDR2 SVGIG (reference sequence). The CDR3 consists of 13 residues. V dropped 0 bases and J dropped 6 bases, with 12 bases sitting between them. The CDR3 bases are TGTGCCTGGAGTGTACAGGGTGGGACCGAGCAGTACTTC. Translated: CAWSVQGGTEQYF.

In its sample, this clone was seen a few times. Written as DNA, the CDR3 is TGTGCCTGGTTATACGCAGCGAACACTGAAGCTTTCTTT. Translated, it gives CAWLYAANTEAFF. The V and J genes are TRBV30 and TRBJ1-1; D is undetermined. Trimming removed 5 bases from V and 1 base from J, with 11 bases in between. Germline V gives CDR1 GTSNPN, CDR2 SVGIG (reference sequence). This CDR3 is 13 amino acids long.

The V and J genes are TRBV6-5 and TRBJ2-7; D is unresolved. Germline-derived CDR1 and CDR2 are MNHEY and SVGAGI. CDR3 length: 11 residues. Trimming removed 4 bases at V and 6 bases at J, with 7 bases between. The CDR3: CASSFGPEQYF. In DNA, the CDR3 is TGTGCCAGCAGTTTCGGTCCCGAGCAGTACTTC.

The chain is built from TRBV6-5 and TRBJ2-4, with TRBD1 matching over 8 bases. Germline V gives CDR1 MNHEY, CDR2 SVGAGI. The CDR3 loop spans 13 amino acids. The V gene end was trimmed by 5 bases and the J gene end by 7 bases; junction bases not matched to a gene: 4. The CDR3 reads CASSAYRGNIQYF. The CDR3 DNA sequence: TGTGCCAGCAGTGCCTACAGGGGGAACATTCAGTACTTC.

The chain uses TRBV11-2 and TRBJ2-1; TRBD2 matches at 7 bases. This CDR3 region has 15 residues. Germline loops: CDR1 SGHAT, CDR2 FQNNGV. With 2 bases clipped from V and 4 bases from J, the junction kept 5 bases outside the gene matches. CDR3 sequence reads: CASSLITGGYNEQFF. The CDR3 nucleotides are TGTGCCAGCAGCTTAATCACCGGGGGGTACAATGAGCAGTTCTTC.

The chain couples TRBV15 to TRBJ2-5, with TRBD2 matching 9 bases. Unmatched junction bases numbered 7, after V lost 0 bases and J lost 8 bases. This CDR3 has 15 amino acids. Germline assignment: CDR1 LNHNV and CDR2 YYDKDF (reference sequence). In DNA, the CDR3 is TGTGCCACCAGCAGAGAATTAGCGGGGGTCCAAACCCAGTACTTC. Residues: CATSRELAGVQTQYF.

The rearrangement joins TRBV19 to TRBJ2-1; the D call may be TRBD1 or TRBD2 (5 bases each). Trimming removed 7 bases from V and 5 bases from J, with 15 bases in between. Germline V gene sequence: CDR1 LNHDA, CDR2 SQIVND (reference sequence). There are 14 residues in the CDR3. The CDR3 loop reads CASTGWGRNNEQFF. In nucleotides, the CDR3 is TGTGCCAGTACCGGATGGGGACGGAACAATGAGCAGTTCTTC.

This clone has a handful of counts. The J gene is TRBJ2-1, the V gene TRBV10-3; 9 nucleotides line up with TRBD1. The CDR3 sequence is 16 residues long. The V and J ends lost 3 bases and 2 bases, in that order; junction bases with no gene match: 5. Germline CDR1 and CDR2: ENHRY and SYGVKD. The CDR3 DNA follows: TGTGCCATCAGTGATATCGGGACAGGGACCTACAATGAGCAGTTCTTC. Translation gives CAISDIGTGTYNEQFF.

The rearrangement uses TRBV7-8 and TRBJ2-5; unclear D gene. The CDR3 spans 14 residues. Germline V gives CDR1 SGHVS, CDR2 FQNEAQ. V lost 5 bases, J lost 4 bases, and 14 bases lay in between. Here the CDR3 DNA reads TGTGCCAGCAGCCCCCAGCGTCTCCGAGAGACCCAGTACTTC. Translating gives CASSPQRLRETQYF.

The V gene is TRBV5-4, the J gene TRBJ2-1; 9 nucleotides match TRBD1. There are 14 residues in the CDR3. The V and J ends lost 2 bases and 7 bases, in that order; junction bases with no gene match: 4. Per the germline V gene, CDR1 is SGHNT and CDR2 is YYREEE (reference sequence). The CDR3, as DNA: TGTGCCAGCAGCTTAGGACAGGGGCTTAATGAGCAGTTCTTC. It is translated as CASSLGQGLNEQFF. Filled out from reference TRBV5-4 and TRBJ2-1, the complete variable domain reads ETGVTQSPTHLIKTRGQQVTLRCSSQSGHNTVSWYQQALGQGPQFIFQYYREEENGRGNFPPRFSGLQFPNYSSELNVNALELDDSALYLCASSLGQGLNEQFFGPGTRLTVL.

The V and J genes are TRBV11-2 and TRBJ2-1, with D possibly being TRBD1 or TRBD2 (5 bases each). Germline loops: CDR1 SGHAT, CDR2 FQNNGV. The CDR3 has 16 residues. Deletions cut 5 bases from V and 5 bases from J, with 19 bases between. The CDR3 DNA sequence: TGTGCCAGCAGCCCACCCGGGGCGATTGGTAACAATGAGCAGTTCTTC. Protein sequence: CASSPPGAIGNNEQFF.

This clone was observed a few times. The chain couples TRBV30 to TRBJ1-1; no firm D call. This CDR3 is 14 amino acids long. Trimming removed 0 bases from V and 0 bases from J, with 8 bases in between. In germline, CDR1 is GTSNPN, CDR2 SVGIG (reference sequence). The CDR3 DNA follows: TGTGCCTGGAGTGTAGCAGGATTGAACACTGAAGCTTTCTTT. It is translated as CAWSVAGLNTEAFF.

The rearrangement links TRBV9 to TRBJ2-3, with 12 bases fitting TRBD2. Germline V gene sequence: CDR1 SGDLS, CDR2 YYNGEE. This CDR3 region has 14 residues. The V segment lost 7 bases and the J segment 6 bases; nucleotides outside the gene matches: 6. The CDR3 loop is CASQRLAGGDTQYF. CDR3 in DNA: TGTGCCAGCCAGCGGCTAGCGGGAGGGGATACGCAGTATTTT.

This clone was seen only a few times. V is TRBV7-9 and J is TRBJ2-3; possibly TRBD2 for D (6 bases). Trimming took 6 bases from V and 1 from J, leaving 11 bases between them. Germline V CDR1 and CDR2: SEHNR, FQNEAQ (reference sequence). The CDR3 contains 14 residues. The CDR3: CASSRTKGTDTQYF. CDR3 nucleotides: TGTGCCAGCAGTAGGACTAAGGGCACAGATACGCAGTATTTT.

In the case of this clone: The same CDR3 arises from other DNA sequences in this sample as well. This chain joins TRBV7-9 and TRBJ2-5; TRBD2 matches 9 bases. The V segment lost 2 bases and the J segment 2 bases; nucleotides outside the gene matches: 3. The V gene's germline CDR1 is SEHNR and CDR2 FQNEAQ (reference sequence). This CDR3 region has 15 residues. The CDR3 DNA is TGTGCCAGCAGCTTAATCCTAGCGGGACAAGAGACCCAGTACTTC. The encoded protein is CASSLILAGQETQYF. The entire variable domain, with the rest obtained from reference TRBV7-9 and TRBJ2-5, is as follows: DTGVSQNPRHKITKRGQNVTFRCDPISEHNRLYWYRQTLGQGPEFLTYFQNEAQLEKSRLLSDRFSAERPKGSFSTLEIQRTEQGDSAMYLCASSLILAGQETQYFGPGTRLLVL.

The chain has TRBV5-4 and TRBJ2-1; 14 bases align to TRBD2. This CDR3 region has 17 residues. Germline values: CDR1 SGHNT, CDR2 YYREEE (reference sequence). After removal of 2 bases from V and 9 bases from J, the junction contained 10 bases not matched to a gene. CDR3 bases: TGTGCCAGCAGCTTAGGACTAGCGGGAGGTGGTTTGGGTGAGCAGTTCTTC. Translated, it gives CASSLGLAGGGLGEQFF.

Only a few counts were recorded for this clone. V and J are TRBV5-1 and TRBJ2-7; tentatively, D is TRBD2 (6 bases). Looked up from germline, CDR1 is SGHRS and CDR2 is YFSETQ. This CDR3 is 14 amino acids long. The V and J ends lost 4 bases and 0 bases respectively, with 11 bases between them. The CDR3 DNA reads TGCGCCAGCAGCGGGGGACTCCCCTCCTACGAGCAGTACTTC. Translated: CASSGGLPSYEQYF.

This chain uses TRBV27 with TRBJ2-7, with TRBD2 matching over 11 bases. V gave up 3 bases and J gave up 1 base; unmatched junction bases: 2. The CDR3 contains 15 residues. Germline CDR1 and CDR2: MNHEY and SMNVEV (reference sequence). The CDR3 DNA sequence: TGTGCCAGCAGTTTGACTAGCGGGGAATCCTACGAGCAGTACTTC. Amino acids: CASSLTSGESYEQYF.

To note about this clone: The sample contains more than one DNA sequence encoding this CDR3. The chain combines TRBV19 with TRBJ2-3; TRBD1 matches 9 bases. The ends lost 6 bases at V and 3 bases at J; junction bases unmatched: 1. The V gene's germline CDR1 is LNHDA and CDR2 SQIVND (reference sequence). This CDR3 has 13 amino acids. The CDR3 here is CASRDRGTDTQYF. In nucleotides, the CDR3 is TGTGCCAGTAGGGACAGGGGAACAGATACGCAGTATTTT.

This sequence joins TRBV30 and TRBJ2-2, with D tentatively TRBD1 or TRBD2 (5 bases each). Trimming removed 0 bases at V and 3 bases at J, with 11 bases between. The germline V gene encodes CDR1 GTSNPN and CDR2 SVGIG (reference sequence). This CDR3 spans 15 amino acids. CDR3 residues: CAWSVRLGDTGELFF. CDR3 in DNA: TGTGCCTGGAGTGTACGATTGGGGGACACCGGGGAGCTGTTTTTT.

V gene TRBV10-3 combines with J gene TRBJ1-5; D possibly corresponds to TRBD1 (5 bases). The V end was cut by 6 bases, the J end by 6 bases, with 12 bases between. The CDR3 is made up of 13 amino acids. The germline gives CDR1 ENHRY, CDR2 SYGVKD. CDR3 sequence (DNA): TGTGCCATCAGAAGGGGACTAAGTCAGCCCCAGCATTTT. Amino acid sequence: CAIRRGLSQPQHF.

CDR3 loop: CASGPAKDEQYF. The CDR3 DNA reads as TGCGCCAGCGGACCGGCGAAAGACGAGCAGTACTTC. This chain uses TRBV5-1 with TRBJ2-7; D gene unclear. V lost 7 bases to trimming and J lost 5 bases, with 13 bases between them. The germline V gene has CDR1 SGHRS and CDR2 YFSETQ. The CDR3 sequence is 12 residues long.

This clone appeared a few times. The V call is TRBV30, the J call TRBJ2-7; 7 positions agree with TRBD2. Germline V gene lookup returns CDR1 GTSNPN and CDR2 SVGIG (reference sequence). After removal of 3 bases from V and 2 bases from J, the junction contained 7 bases not matched to a gene. CDR3 size: 14 residues. CDR3 nucleotides: TGTGCCTGGAGCTCGGCGGGAGCCCCCTACGAGCAGTACTTC. Encoded protein: CAWSSAGAPYEQYF.

The DNA of the CDR3 is TGTGCCAGCAGCGTAGGGAGTGGGGAAAACACCATATATTTT. Amino acids: CASSVGSGENTIYF. The chain joins TRBV9 to TRBJ1-3; no firm D call. From germline, CDR1 is SGDLS and CDR2 YYNGEE. The V gene lost 0 bases and the J gene lost 6 bases, with 10 bases spanning the gap. The length of the CDR3 is 14 residues.

J is TRBJ1-1 and V is TRBV7-9; D gene uncertain. The CDR3 totals 13 residues. Germline CDR1 reads SEHNR; CDR2 reads FQNEAQ (reference sequence). The V end was cut by 5 bases, the J end by 2 bases, with 9 bases between. The CDR3 spells CASSNQANTEAFF. CDR3 nucleotides: TGTGCCAGCAGCAATCAGGCAAACACTGAAGCTTTCTTT. The full variable domain, rest sourced from reference TRBV7-9 and TRBJ1-1, is DTGVSQNPRHKITKRGQNVTFRCDPISEHNRLYWYRQTLGQGPEFLTYFQNEAQLEKSRLLSDRFSAERPKGSFSTLEIQRTEQGDSAMYLCASSNQANTEAFFGQGTRLTVV.